These 27 T cell receptor beta chains were sequenced from one sample in a study of blood T cells in healthy people across ages. A sample-barcoded 5' primer and a J-beta primer mix were used in a second PCR of about 7 to 12 cycles. TCRdb fed the 5' RACE reads into MiXCR, producing one record per CDR3 protein. The repertoire consists of over 1,500,000 distinct CDR3 sequences, with around 50% occurring once and the leading ten covering around 2.1%. The sample taken for sequencing was blood. The receptors derive from a woman aged 40-49 years in good health.

The chain carries TRBV29-1 and TRBJ1-2, with D possibly matching TRBD1 (6 bases). Trimming pared 1 base from V and 1 base from J, leaving 10 bases between. This CDR3 has 14 residues. The germline V gene has CDR1 SQVTM and CDR2 ANQGSEA. CDR3 nucleotide sequence: TGCAGCGTTGAAGGTGGGGGCAGTAACTATGGCTACACCTTC. Its translation is CSVEGGGSNYGYTF.

V gene TRBV7-8 combines with J gene TRBJ1-5; 9 bases are shared with TRBD1. The CDR3 sequence is 18 residues long. The junction had 10 bases not matched to a gene; V was cut back by 0 bases and J by 4 bases. The germline V gene has CDR1 SGHVS and CDR2 FQNEAQ. The CDR3 coding sequence is TGTGCCAGCAGCTTAGCGCCTTGGGGACAGGGACCAAATCAGCCCCAGCATTTT. Translated, it gives CASSLAPWGQGPNQPQHF.

This chain links TRBV7-9 with TRBJ1-2, with D possibly TRBD1 on 6 matching bases. Germline V gene lookup returns CDR1 SEHNR and CDR2 FQNEAQ (reference sequence). Trimming removed 2 bases from V and 6 bases from J, with 13 bases in between. CDR3 length equals 14 residues. CDR3 coding DNA: TGTGCCAGCAGCTTACCGAGACAGGAGGATGGCTACACCTTC. Translation gives CASSLPRQEDGYTF. Full variable domain (rest looked up from reference TRBV7-9 and TRBJ1-2): DTGVSQNPRHKITKRGQNVTFRCDPISEHNRLYWYRQTLGQGPEFLTYFQNEAQLEKSRLLSDRFSAERPKGSFSTLEIQRTEQGDSAMYLCASSLPRQEDGYTFGSGTRLTVV.

V gene TRBV9 combines with J gene TRBJ2-3; 7 bases line up with TRBD2. V trimming: 2 bases; J trimming: 1 base; junction bases outside the gene matches: 7. Germline V gene sequence: CDR1 SGDLS, CDR2 YYNGEE. The CDR3 spans 16 residues. The CDR3 sequence is CASSVLSGTRTDTQYF. CDR3 coding DNA: TGTGCCAGCAGCGTCCTGAGCGGGACCCGCACAGATACGCAGTATTTT.

About this clonotype itself: One junction end disagrees with the germline gene, perhaps due to a read error. The chain combines TRBV5-1 with TRBJ2-1; 11 nucleotides match TRBD2. The germline V gene encodes CDR1 SGHRS and CDR2 YFSETQ. The CDR3 totals 16 residues. The CDR3 coding sequence is TGCACCAGCAGCCTTACCGGGACTAGCGGACACAATGAGCAGTTCTTC. Its protein product is CTSSLTGTSGHNEQFF.

J is TRBJ2-5 and V is TRBV21-1; the table names TRBD1, a call not compared with the DNA. TRBV21-1 is listed as a pseudogene. The CDR3 runs to 15 residues. CDR3 DNA: TGTGCCAGCAGCAAGGACAGGGGCGGAGGCGAGACCCAGTACTTC. Protein sequence: CASSKDRGGGETQYF.

This rearrangement joins TRBV7-9 to TRBJ2-6; 9 positions match TRBD1. The CDR3 is made up of 16 amino acids. Germline V gene data show CDR1 as SEHNR and CDR2 as FQNEAQ (reference sequence). J lost 4 bases, V lost 4 bases, and 5 bases had no gene match. The CDR3 region has the DNA TGTGCCAGCAGCTCACAGGGGGCGTGGGGGGCCAACGTCCTGACTTTC. Translating gives CASSSQGAWGANVLTF.

The J gene is TRBJ2-7, the V gene TRBV28; 7 bases line up with TRBD1. Germline CDR1 MDHEN, CDR2 SYDVKM. This CDR3 region has 16 residues. V shed 4 bases and J 6 bases; nucleotides not matched to a gene: 15. In nucleotides, the CDR3 is TGTGCCAGCAGTTCTCACCCGGACAGGAGGTTAGGCGAGCAGTACTTC. Its translation: CASSSHPDRRLGEQYF. The full variable domain, its missing parts supplied by reference TRBV28 and TRBJ2-7, is DVKVTQSSRYLVKRTGEKVFLECVQDMDHENMFWYRQDPGLGLRLIYFSYDVKMKEKGDIPEGYSVSREKKERFSLILESASTNQTSMYLCASSSHPDRRLGEQYFGPGTRLTVT.

The genes are TRBV6-2 or TRBV6-3 and TRBJ2-5; 11 bases are shared with TRBD1. The CDR3 is 19 residues long. Germline CDR1 and CDR2: MNHEY and SVGEGT. The V gene end was trimmed by 4 bases and the J gene end by 4 bases; junction bases not matched to a gene: 17. CDR3 DNA: TGTGCCAGCAGTTTCGAGATTGGACAGGGGGCCCGAAAAGGAGAGACCCAGTACTTC. Its translation is CASSFEIGQGARKGETQYF.

Regarding this clonotype: One junction end does not reproduce the germline sequence, and a read error may be involved. The chain joins TRBV6-1 to TRBJ1-5; no clear D. Germline V gene sequence: CDR1 MNHNS, CDR2 SASEGT. This CDR3 has 18 residues. CDR3 sequence reads: CAGSTSYRPATSNQPQHF. The CDR3 nucleotides are TGTGCCGGCAGCACATCCTACCGACCTGCTACGAGCAATCAGCCCCAGCATTTT.

V gene TRBV24-1 combines with J gene TRBJ1-2; D ambiguous. CDR1 is KGHDR and CDR2 is SFDVKD in the germline V gene. The CDR3 length is 15 residues. With 3 bases removed from V and 0 bases from J, the gap between germline ends came to 10 bases. In nucleotides, the CDR3 is TGTGCCACCAGTGATGCAAGAATTCCTAACTATGGCTACACCTTC. Its protein product is CATSDARIPNYGYTF.

There are a few counts of this clonotype. The rearrangement links TRBV7-2 to TRBJ2-1; weak D call: TRBD2 (5 bases). The V and J ends lost 5 bases and 7 bases respectively, with 18 bases between them. Looked up from germline, CDR1 is SGHTA and CDR2 is FQGNSA. This CDR3 contains 15 residues. CDR3 in amino acids: CASSLSSLKRNEQFF. CDR3 nucleotide sequence: TGTGCCAGCAGCCTGTCTAGCTTAAAGAGGAATGAGCAGTTCTTC.

Worth noting for this clonotype: The conserved closing phenylalanine or tryptophan is absent in this CDR3, likely reflecting a read error. The V and J genes are TRBV5-1 and TRBJ2-6, with 9 bases that match TRBD1. The CDR3 runs 18 residues. Germline V gene lookup returns CDR1 SGHRS and CDR2 YFSETQ. Trimming at V came to 3 bases and at J to 0 bases, leaving 7 bases not matched to a gene. The CDR3 DNA reads as TGCGCCAGCAGCTCACCGGGACAGGGAAGCTCTGGGGCCAACGTCCTGACTTTA. Translation gives CASSSPGQGSSGANVLTL.

V gene TRBV28 combines with J gene TRBJ2-4, with D maybe TRBD2 (5 bases). TRBJ2-7 explains the end of the DNA better; the J call may be wrong. The CDR3 sequence is 16 residues long. The germline CDR1 and CDR2 sequences are MDHEN and SYDVKM. DNA for the CDR3: TGTGCCAGCAGTTCTTCCCCCCCGGCTAGCTACTACGAGCAGTACTTC. The encoded protein is CASSSSPPASYYEQYF.

The CDR3 is CASSDGGHYEQYF. The CDR3 region has the DNA TGTGCCAGCAGTGACGGAGGGCACTACGAGCAGTACTTC. This rearrangement joins TRBV27 to TRBJ2-4; weak D call: TRBD2 (6 bases). The closer fit of TRBJ2-7 to the DNA end suggests the J call may be wrong. The CDR3 is 13 residues long. CDR1 is MNHEY, CDR2 SMNVEV, per germline (reference sequence).

This clonotype was counted only a few times. DNA of the CDR3: TGCAGTGCCGACAGGGCGGGCGCCAAAAACATTCAGTACTTC. Protein: CSADRAGAKNIQYF. This rearrangement joins TRBV20-1 to TRBJ2-4, with TRBD1 identical over 7 bases. The CDR3 is 14 amino acids. Losses at the gene ends were 6 bases for V and 1 base for J; bases not matched to a gene: 6. Germline V gene sequence: CDR1 DFQATT, CDR2 SNEGSKA (reference sequence).

As concerns this clonotype: The junction and the germline gene differ at one end; a read error may be behind it. This chain joins TRBV14 and TRBJ2-5, with no clear D. CDR3 length equals 11 residues. CDR1 is SGHDN, CDR2 FVKESK, per germline. CDR3 bases: TGTGCCACCAGCCCTTTGGGGACCCAGTACTTC. Translating gives CATSPLGTQYF.

This sequence joins TRBV6-2 or TRBV6-3 and TRBJ2-5, with a possible D match to TRBD1 (6 bases). Germline V gene data show CDR1 as MNHEY and CDR2 as SVGEGT. V lost 2 bases to trimming and J lost 2 bases, with 12 bases between them. The CDR3 consists of 15 residues. The CDR3 loop is CASSYRDIPQETQYF. The CDR3 DNA reads TGTGCCAGCAGTTACCGGGACATTCCACAAGAGACCCAGTACTTC.

The J gene is TRBJ1-2, the V gene TRBV3-1; a weak D match, TRBD1 (6 bases). Trimming stripped 1 base from V and 4 bases from J, with 16 bases between. The CDR3 extends over 16 amino acids. The V gene's germline CDR1 is LGHDT and CDR2 YNNKEL (reference sequence). The CDR3 loop reads CASSQGAGDLSYGYTF. CDR3 nucleotides: TGTGCCAGCAGCCAAGGGGCAGGGGACTTGAGCTATGGCTACACCTTC.

V gene TRBV11-2 combines with J gene TRBJ1-1; TRBD1 might be the D (5 bases). The CDR3 sequence is 15 residues long. V shed 0 bases and J shed 1 base, with 9 bases lying between them. Germline V gene lookup returns CDR1 SGHAT and CDR2 FQNNGV. The CDR3 reads CASSLDGGTNTEAFF. For the CDR3, the DNA is TGTGCCAGCAGCTTAGATGGAGGGACGAACACTGAAGCTTTCTTT.

CDR3 sequence: CSAYRDQETQYF. DNA of the CDR3: TGCAGTGCCTACAGGGACCAAGAGACCCAGTACTTC. The chain is built from TRBV20-1 and TRBJ2-5; the D gene is possibly TRBD1 (6 bases). There are 12 residues in the CDR3. The germline gives CDR1 DFQATT, CDR2 SNEGSKA (reference sequence). V dropped 6 bases and J dropped 0 bases, with 8 bases sitting between them.

CDR3 DNA: TGTGCCAGCAGCTCCCCAGGGGGCGCTTCAACTAATGAAAAACTGTTTTTT. As protein: CASSSPGGASTNEKLFF. The chain employs TRBV7-6 and TRBJ1-4, with 8 bases aligning to TRBD1. The trim removed 4 bases at V and 0 bases at J, leaving 7 bases unmatched. The germline V gene encodes CDR1 SGHVS and CDR2 FNYEAQ. CDR3 length: 17 residues.

This clonotype was recorded once. The chain is built from TRBV20-1 and TRBJ1-1; a possible D gene is TRBD1 (6 bases). V shed 5 bases and J shed 2 bases, with 12 bases lying between them. Germline assignment: CDR1 DFQATT and CDR2 SNEGSKA (reference sequence). The CDR3 consists of 13 residues. The CDR3 nucleotides read TGCAGTGCTCCTACGGGGGCAAACACTGAAGCTTTCTTT. Protein: CSAPTGANTEAFF.

This clonotype was seen only a few times. Compared with germline, one end of the junction differs, possibly owing to a read error. The rearrangement uses TRBV5-1 and TRBJ2-1, with 11 bases lining up with TRBD1. CDR3 length: 14 residues. CDR1 is SGHRS and CDR2 is YFSETQ in the germline V gene. CDR3 DNA sequence: TGTGCCAGCAGCTTCGGGACAGGGGGTAATGAGCAGTTCTTC. This gives the protein CASSFGTGGNEQFF.

The chain couples TRBV29-1 to TRBJ2-5, with 8 bases identical to TRBD2. CDR1 is SQVTM, CDR2 ANQGSEA, per germline. V dropped 4 bases and J dropped 11; count of bases not matched to a gene: 9. This CDR3 region has 12 residues. The CDR3 loop reads CSVGLATDGQYF. The CDR3 region has the DNA TGCAGCGTTGGACTAGCGACCGACGGGCAGTACTTC.

This clonotype appeared many times. The chain has TRBV7-8 and TRBJ2-6; D gene ambiguous. This CDR3 spans 12 amino acids. The V and J ends lost 7 bases and 0 bases respectively, with 1 base between them. Germline values: CDR1 SGHVS, CDR2 FQNEAQ. The CDR3: CASTSGANVLTF. DNA for the CDR3: TGTGCCAGCACCTCTGGGGCCAACGTCCTGACTTTC.

This rearrangement joins TRBV5-6 to TRBJ2-1; TRBD1 is a possible D gene (6 bases). Germline V lookup: CDR1 SGHDT, CDR2 YYEEEE. This CDR3 is 13 amino acids long. The ends were cut back, 5 bases at V and 5 bases at J, with 11 bases in the middle. The CDR3, as DNA: TGTGCCAGCAGTATACACAGGGACAATGAGCAGTTCTTC. It specifies CASSIHRDNEQFF.